One and the same sample provided the 15 T cell receptor beta chains below, sequenced in a study of blood T cell repertoires in COVID-19. The data were produced by immunoSEQ multiplex PCR, yet TCRdb's version contains in-frame clones alone and is incomplete. The data hold some 58,000 clones, with about nine tenths observed a single time. Material: peripheral blood. Receptor source: a man aged 50 to 59 with active COVID-19.

The CDR3 here is CASSQDRADYNEQFF. As DNA, the CDR3 is TGTGCCAGCAGCCAGGACAGGGCGGACTACAATGAGCAGTTCTTC. The chain is built from TRBV4-2 and TRBJ2-1; 8 nucleotides align to TRBD1. The CDR3 sequence is 15 residues long. The ends lost 3 bases at V and 3 bases at J; junction bases unmatched: 4. CDR1 is LGHNA and CDR2 is YNFKEQ in the germline V gene.

The V and J genes are TRBV19 and TRBJ1-2; TRBD1 is a possible D gene (6 bases). V lost 5 bases, J lost 4 bases, and 11 bases lay in between. CDR3 length: 13 amino acids. The germline CDR1 and CDR2 sequences are LNHDA and SQIVND (reference sequence). DNA for the CDR3: TGTGCCAGTAGTCCGGACAGTCCCTATGGCTACACCTTC. As protein: CASSPDSPYGYTF.

This chain connects TRBV25-1 to TRBJ2-2; the match to TRBD2 covers 11 bases. The CDR3 is 18 amino acids. V shed 2 bases, J shed 3 bases, and the junction held 8 bases outside the gene matches. Germline loops: CDR1 MGHDK, CDR2 SYGVNS. The CDR3 protein is CASSEILASGGYTGELFF. The CDR3 DNA sequence: TGTGCCAGCAGTGAAATCCTTGCTAGCGGGGGGTACACCGGGGAGCTGTTTTTT.

The V gene is TRBV5-4, the J gene TRBJ2-5, with 8 bases fitting TRBD1. Germline-derived CDR1 and CDR2 are SGHNT and YYREEE (reference sequence). V lost 0 bases, J lost 4 bases, and 8 bases stayed unmatched. This CDR3 has 16 amino acids. The CDR3 nucleotides read TGTGCCAGCAGCTTGGCCAGGGGGCGGTTTGGAGAGACCCAGTACTTC. Protein product: CASSLARGRFGETQYF.

V and J are TRBV7-9 and TRBJ2-1; 9 positions agree with TRBD1. The V segment lost 2 bases and the J segment 7 bases; nucleotides outside the gene matches: 9. CDR3 size: 16 residues. The germline V gene has CDR1 SEHNR and CDR2 FQNEAQ (reference sequence). The CDR3: CASSLTRQGEGNEQFF. The CDR3 DNA reads as TGTGCCAGCAGCTTAACCCGACAGGGGGAAGGAAATGAGCAGTTCTTC.

The rearrangement links TRBV5-8 to TRBJ2-7, with a tentative D call TRBD2 (5 bases). V lost 4 bases to trimming and J lost 2 bases, with 13 bases between them. This CDR3 spans 14 amino acids. CDR1 and CDR2 from the germline V gene are SGHTS and YDEGEE. Written as DNA, the CDR3 is TGTGCCAGCAGCGAGGGCGGCCGTACCTACGAGCAGTACTTC. Its protein is CASSEGGRTYEQYF.

The rearrangement uses TRBV6-5 and TRBJ1-3; tentative D call: TRBD1 (5 bases). Per the germline V gene, CDR1 is MNHEY and CDR2 is SVGAGI. V lost 4 bases to trimming and J lost 0 bases, with 13 bases between them. The CDR3 extends over 16 amino acids. CDR3 protein: CASSFTGKSSGNTIYF. The CDR3 region has the DNA TGTGCCAGCAGTTTTACAGGAAAGAGCTCTGGAAACACCATATATTTT.

The chain links TRBV21-1 to TRBJ2-3; the table gives TRBD2 as D, unverified against the DNA. TRBV21-1 is tagged as a pseudogene. This CDR3 is 17 amino acids long. The chain's CDR3 is CASSLPRGGARHGTQYF. In DNA form, the CDR3 reads TGTGCCAGCAGCCTTCCCCGGGGGGGCGCGAGGCATGGGACGCAGTATTTT.

CDR3 coding DNA: TGTGCCAGCTCTTACGACAGGCGCCGCTACAATGAGCAGTTCTTC. This gives the protein CASSYDRRRYNEQFF. The V call is TRBV18, the J call TRBJ2-1, with D perhaps TRBD1 (6 bases). The CDR3 extends over 15 amino acids. V lost 6 bases, J lost 3 bases, and 15 bases lay in between. CDR1 is KGHSH and CDR2 is LQKENI in the germline V gene.

The chain carries TRBV5-1 and TRBJ2-7, with D hard to call. The germline CDR1 and CDR2 sequences are SGHRS and YFSETQ. V was cut by 7 bases and J by 2 bases, with 16 bases left in between. CDR3 length: 14 amino acids. CDR3 protein: CASGLAGTTYEQYF. Written as DNA, the CDR3 is TGCGCCAGCGGCCTCGCAGGTACGACCTACGAGCAGTACTTC.

CDR3 coding DNA: TGCGCCACCAGACTATACGGATCCTTAGAGACCCAGTACTTC. Translated, it gives CATRLYGSLETQYF. The chain uses TRBV5-1 and TRBJ2-5, with D possibly TRBD2 on 5 matching bases. CDR3 size: 14 residues. The V end lost 9 bases, the J end lost 4 bases, and 19 bases lay between the germline ends. Germline-derived CDR1 and CDR2 are SGHRS and YFSETQ.

The chain combines TRBV28 with TRBJ2-7; 8 bases agree with TRBD1. Germline V lookup: CDR1 MDHEN, CDR2 SYDVKM. V was pared by 5 bases and J by 4 bases, with 13 bases of the junction left unmatched. The CDR3 is made up of 16 amino acids. This CDR3 is CASSPARTGSEYEQYF. CDR3 bases: TGTGCCAGCAGTCCCGCCCGGACAGGGTCAGAATACGAGCAGTACTTC. The variable domain in full, with the rest retrieved from reference TRBV28 and TRBJ2-7, is DVKVTQSSRYLVKRTGEKVFLECVQDMDHENMFWYRQDPGLGLRLIYFSYDVKMKEKGDIPEGYSVSREKKERFSLILESASTNQTSMYLCASSPARTGSEYEQYFGPGTRLTVT.

The V call is TRBV28, the J call TRBJ1-5, with 7 bases identical to TRBD1. The trim removed 2 bases at V and 7 bases at J, leaving 5 bases unmatched. CDR1 MDHEN and CDR2 SYDVKM come from the germline V gene. The CDR3 sequence is 14 residues long. In DNA, the CDR3 is TGTGCCAGCAGTTTAGATAACAGGGGCCAGCCCCAGCATTTT. Its translation is CASSLDNRGQPQHF.

This chain joins TRBV11-2 and TRBJ2-1, with 9 bases lining up with TRBD1. This CDR3 has 18 amino acids. CDR1 is SGHAT and CDR2 is FQNNGV in the germline V gene. After removal of 0 bases from V and 0 bases from J, the junction contained 6 bases not matched to a gene. The DNA for the CDR3 is TGTGCCAGCAGCTTAGACCACAGGGGGCGTAACTCCTACAATGAGCAGTTCTTC. This translates into CASSLDHRGRNSYNEQFF.

This chain uses TRBV7-2 with TRBJ2-5; 9 bases are a match to TRBD1. The V segment lost 5 bases and the J segment 5 bases; nucleotides outside the gene matches: 9. Germline CDR1 SGHTA, CDR2 FQGNSA. The CDR3 spans 15 residues. CDR3 in DNA: TGTGCCAGCAGCACAACTGGGACAGGGAAGGAGACCCAGTACTTC. This sequence encodes CASSTTGTGKETQYF.